This T cell receptor (beta chain) was sequenced during a study of blood T cells in healthy people across ages. Broader study findings: Diversity estimates from one million T cells were considered underestimates.

With a J-beta primer mix and a sample-barcoded 5' primer, a second PCR ran about 7 to 11 cycles. With 12 random nucleotides, a template-switch adaptor tagged each individual cDNA molecule. TCRdb processed the 5' RACE reads anew with MiXCR; each CDR3 protein has one entry. The data hold 650,000 to 700,000 distinct CDR3 sequences, with about 30% observed a single time. From germline, CDR1 is SGHTA and CDR2 FQGNSA. The CDR3 consists of 16 residues. With 4 bases removed from V and 2 bases from J, the gap between germline ends came to 18 bases. Whenever a sample was processed, at least 6 million PBMCs were isolated. There are many counts of this clonotype. Its antigen is undetermined.

The TCR was taken from a woman aged 80 or older in good health. The rearrangement links TRBV7-2 to TRBJ2-7; D possibly corresponds to TRBD2 (7 bases). The specimen was blood. The CDR3 DNA reads as TGTGCCAGCAGCTCGGCGGGGGCAGGGAAGGCCTACGAGCAGTACTTC. It is translated as CASSSAGAGKAYEQYF.